This TCR beta chain was identified during a study of blood T cells in healthy people across ages. The germline V gene encodes CDR1 SQVTM and CDR2 ANQGSEA. V dropped 4 bases and J dropped 4 bases, with 10 bases sitting between them. The CDR3 covers 12 residues. This clonotype was picked up a small number of times. Primed by a sample-barcoded 5' primer and a J-beta primer mix, a second PCR proceeded for about 6 to 12 cycles. TCRdb fed the 5' RACE reads into MiXCR, producing one record per CDR3 protein. The table shows more than 1,000,000 distinct CDR3 sequences, with approximately 25% occurring only once. These data are also associated with another study on T cells of mothers and their children.

The sequenced sample was blood. This clonotype was sampled from a girl between 2 and 10 years old in good health. This chain joins TRBV29-1 and TRBJ2-5; no clear D gene. CDR3 protein: CSVVYPPETQYF. Written as DNA, the CDR3 is TGCAGCGTTGTTTACCCTCCAGAGACCCAGTACTTC.